This T cell receptor beta chain was sequenced for a study of siplizumab effects on memory and regulatory T cells. Study observations and caveats: Proliferating siplizumab-culture Treg suppressive function went unconfirmed. Naive T cells appeared more varied than memory cells and looked like key alloresponse contributors.

A note on this clone: Its antigen is not identified.

Germline assignment: CDR1 SQVTM and CDR2 ANQGSEA. The CDR3 totals 12 residues. V shed 4 bases and J shed 5 bases, with 10 bases lying between them. Roughly 90,000 TCR templates per sample were sequenced. The table came from immunoSEQ multiplex PCR; TCRdb's copy has only in-frame clones and leaves some out. This sample has tens of thousands of clones, with roughly 97% found just once. The sequenced sample consisted of naive CD4+ T cells sorted from blood. The receptor was derived from a human donor in good health. The rearrangement uses TRBV29-1 and TRBJ2-3; D unresolved. The CDR3 sequence is CSVVQVLDTQYF. DNA for the CDR3: TGCAGCGTTGTTCAGGTTCTAGATACGCAGTATTTT.